Listed here is a single T cell receptor (beta chain). What it recognizes is unknown. The sample originates from a study of monozygotic twins with inflammatory bowel disease. Findings and caveats of the study: Versus healthy twins, IBD patients showed fewer clonotypes shared with others, especially with disease activity.

Donors each gave more than 2 ml of blood. TCRdb reprocessed the 5' RACE reads and keeps a single row for each CDR3 protein, giving no DNA. This sample's clone table lists about 140,000 distinct CDR3 sequences. The germline CDR1 and CDR2 sequences are KGHDR and SFDVKD. This CDR3 comprises 16 residues. This receptor was taken from a human donor with ulcerative colitis or Crohn's disease, or a healthy co-twin of an affected twin (not recorded which). The chain employs TRBV24-1 and TRBJ2-3; TCRdb's D gene call, TRBD1, goes unchecked for lack of DNA. The sample taken for sequencing was blood. CDR3: CATSEPIQGSTDTQYF.